This TCR beta chain emerged from a study of identical twins. Study results and limitations: Zero-insertion results could be subject to partial confounding by invariant MAIT and iNKT cells. Abundant beta clonotypes from cord blood bore fewer insertions; memory repertoires lacked this pattern. With beta out-of-frame sequences, excess sharing by twins was weaker. Recombination models fit unrelated individuals' TCR alpha sharing but underestimated twins'.

About this clonotype: Antigen: not known.

V trimming: 3 bases; J trimming: 2 bases; junction bases outside the gene matches: 11. The germline V gene has CDR1 SGHNT and CDR2 YYREEE (reference sequence). The CDR3 length is 18 residues. Each CDR3 protein gets one entry after TCRdb re-called the 5' RACE reads with MiXCR. The table includes a few hundred thousand distinct CDR3 sequences, 8% to 11% detected once. The sequenced material came from memory T cells sorted from blood. This clonotype originated in a man aged 45-65 years in good health. This rearrangement joins TRBV5-4 to TRBJ2-2; TRBD1 matches 9 bases. For the CDR3, the DNA is TGTGCCAGCAGCTCGGGACAGGGTCGCGGGAGAAACACCGGGGAGCTGTTTTTT. It codes for CASSSGQGRGRNTGELFF.